A single sample gave rise to the 30 T cell receptor beta chains below, sequenced in a study of T cell responses to AZD1222 COVID-19 vaccine. Some clones are missing from TCRdb's copy, which holds only in-frame ones; the method was immunoSEQ multiplex PCR. The sample carries tens of thousands of clones, around 80% recorded once. Here the sequenced sample was peripheral blood, taken on day 0 of AZD1222 vaccination. The receptors were sampled from an adult in good health.

About this clone itself: The sample holds other DNA sequences that translate to the same CDR3. The V and J genes are TRBV5-6 and TRBJ2-5, with a tentative D call TRBD2 (5 bases). Germline CDR1 and CDR2: SGHDT and YYEEEE. There are 13 residues in the CDR3. Trimming shortened V by 1 base and J by 5 bases, and 9 bases separated the two germline ends. This CDR3 reads CASSLRSGETQYF. For the CDR3, the DNA is TGTGCCAGCAGCTTGCGGAGCGGCGAGACCCAGTACTTC.

This CDR3 reads CATGYSGVTGANVLTF. CDR3 sequence (DNA): TGTGCCACCGGCTATTCAGGGGTGACTGGGGCCAACGTCCTGACTTTC. The chain has TRBV24-1 and TRBJ2-6; a weak D match, TRBD1 (6 bases). The CDR3 length is 16 residues. Trimming stripped 9 bases from V and 2 bases from J, with 16 bases between. Germline loops: CDR1 KGHDR, CDR2 SFDVKD.

The rearrangement uses TRBV11-2 and TRBJ2-7; TRBD2 agrees at 7 bases. The length of the CDR3 is 13 residues. CDR1 SGHAT and CDR2 FQNNGV come from the germline V gene. With 8 bases clipped from V and 4 bases from J, the junction kept 8 bases outside the gene matches. CDR3 sequence reads: CASRGLDFYEQYF. The CDR3 DNA sequence: TGTGCCAGCCGTGGACTAGATTTTTACGAGCAGTACTTC.

CDR3 sequence: CASSSGRPGINEQFF. CDR3 in DNA: TGTGCCAGCAGCTCCGGACGTCCAGGGATTAATGAGCAGTTCTTC. The chain has TRBV7-6 and TRBJ2-1; D might be TRBD1 (5 bases). Germline CDR1 SGHVS, CDR2 FNYEAQ. The CDR3 length is 15 residues. The V and J ends lost 4 bases and 7 bases respectively, with 17 bases between them. The full variable domain, rest sourced from reference TRBV7-6 and TRBJ2-1, is GAGVSQSPRYKVTKRGQDVALRCDPISGHVSLYWYRQALGQGPEFLTYFNYEAQQDKSGLPNDRFSAERPEGSISTLTIQRTEQRDSAMYRCASSSGRPGINEQFFGPGTRLTVL.

This clone showed up just once. CDR3 residues: CASSLTPIADYTF. CDR3 DNA sequence: TGTGCCAGCAGCCTTACTCCTATAGCTGACTACACCTTC. This rearrangement joins TRBV6-5 to TRBJ1-2; D is uncertain. This CDR3 comprises 13 residues. The ends were cut back, 6 bases at V and 10 bases at J, with 18 bases in the middle. The germline CDR1 and CDR2 sequences are MNHEY and SVGAGI.

The chain links TRBV19 to TRBJ1-1; the D gene is possibly TRBD1 (5 bases). The CDR3 runs to 13 residues. The V gene's germline CDR1 is LNHDA and CDR2 SQIVND (reference sequence). The V end was cut by 0 bases, the J end by 10 bases, with 12 bases between. In nucleotides, the CDR3 is TGTGCCAGTAGTATAGATGGGGGTTCTGGAGCTTTCTTT. This encodes CASSIDGGSGAFF.

DNA for the CDR3: TGTGCCAGCAGTTTAGAGGGGCCCTACTATAATTCACCCCTCCACTTT. As protein: CASSLEGPYYNSPLHF. The chain couples TRBV27 to TRBJ1-6; TRBD1 might be the D (5 bases). V lost 2 bases to trimming and J lost 3 bases, with 11 bases between them. The CDR3 is 16 residues long. Germline CDR1 and CDR2: MNHEY and SMNVEV (reference sequence).

The chain recombines TRBV13 with TRBJ2-7, with 7 bases lining up with TRBD1. The trim removed 5 bases at V and 0 bases at J, leaving 10 bases unmatched. The CDR3 loop spans 16 amino acids. The germline V gene encodes CDR1 PRHDT and CDR2 FYEKMQ (reference sequence). The CDR3 coding sequence is TGTGCCAGCAGCCGTATAGACAGGGATACCTCCTACGAGCAGTACTTC. This gives the protein CASSRIDRDTSYEQYF.

This sequence joins TRBV19 and TRBJ2-7; maybe TRBD1 (5 bases). Germline lookup yields CDR1 LNHDA and CDR2 SQIVND (reference sequence). V shed 2 bases and J shed 2 bases, with 13 bases lying between them. The CDR3 runs to 15 residues. This CDR3 is CASSIQAGQPYEQYF. The CDR3 DNA reads TGTGCCAGTAGTATACAGGCAGGACAACCCTACGAGCAGTACTTC.

This clone has a single count. The chain recombines TRBV6-5 with TRBJ2-2, with 8 positions matching TRBD1. CDR1 is MNHEY and CDR2 is SVGAGI in the germline V gene. CDR3 size: 15 residues. Losses at the gene ends were 4 bases for V and 5 bases for J; bases not matched to a gene: 6. CDR3 nucleotide sequence: TGTGCCAGCAGTTTGCAGGGGGCGTTGACCGGGGAGCTGTTTTTT. Protein sequence: CASSLQGALTGELFF.

The V gene is TRBV9, the J gene TRBJ2-2; D is perhaps TRBD1 (5 bases). The ends were cut back, 0 bases at V and 6 bases at J, with 6 bases in the middle. CDR1 SGDLS and CDR2 YYNGEE come from the germline V gene. The CDR3 covers 13 residues. The CDR3 bases are TGTGCCAGCAGCGTAGTACAGGCCGGGGAGCTGTTTTTT. Its protein is CASSVVQAGELFF.

The table lists this clone with a count of one. The chain carries TRBV24-1 and TRBJ2-5; possible D gene TRBD1, 5 bases. V was pared by 4 bases and J by 4 bases, with 12 bases between. The CDR3 has 14 residues. CDR1 is KGHDR and CDR2 is SFDVKD in the germline V gene. DNA for the CDR3: TGTGCCACCAGTGACTCCGGACACGGAGAGACCCAGTACTTC. Translating it yields CATSDSGHGETQYF.

This clone was seen only a few times. The genes are TRBV7-9 and TRBJ2-3; 13 bases are a match to TRBD2. The length of the CDR3 is 17 residues. From germline, CDR1 is SEHNR and CDR2 FQNEAQ (reference sequence). Losses at the gene ends were 1 base for V and 6 bases for J; bases not matched to a gene: 7. DNA for the CDR3: TGTGCCAGCAGCTTAGGATTCGGACTAGCGGGAGTCGATACGCAGTATTTT. This encodes CASSLGFGLAGVDTQYF.

The rearrangement links TRBV7-2 to TRBJ1-1, with D uncertain. The germline V and J ends were trimmed by 3 bases and 7 bases, with 0 bases remaining between them. The CDR3 covers 9 residues. From germline, CDR1 is SGHTA and CDR2 FQGNSA. The CDR3 is CASSFEAFF. The CDR3 nucleotides are TGTGCCAGCAGCTTTGAAGCTTTCTTT. Looking up the rest from reference TRBV7-2 and TRBJ1-1 gives the full variable domain: GAGVSQSPSNKVTEKGKDVELRCDPISGHTALYWYRQSLGQGLEFLIYFQGNSAPDKSGLPSDRFSAERTGGSVSTLTIQRTQQEDSAVYLCASSFEAFFGQGTRLTVV.

This rearrangement joins TRBV20-1 to TRBJ2-7; weak D call: TRBD2 (6 bases). The CDR3 is 11 residues long. Trimming pared 5 bases from V and 12 bases from J, leaving 17 bases between. Per germline, CDR1 DFQATT and CDR2 SNEGSKA (reference sequence). In nucleotides, the CDR3 is TGCAGTGCTCTCCTTAGGGACTGGAGGTACTTC. This gives the protein CSALLRDWRYF.

This clone was observed at least ten times. V and J are TRBV5-1 and TRBJ2-7; 9 bases are a match to TRBD1. Per the germline V gene, CDR1 is SGHRS and CDR2 is YFSETQ. The CDR3 extends over 17 amino acids. Unmatched junction bases numbered 14, after V lost 1 base and J lost 6 bases. The CDR3 nucleotides read TGCGCCAGCAGCTTGTGGGGGTTGGGACAGGGAGAACGCGAGCAGTACTTC. As protein: CASSLWGLGQGEREQYF.

J is TRBJ2-7 and V is TRBV5-4; 10 bases agree with TRBD2. The V segment lost 4 bases and the J segment 2 bases; nucleotides outside the gene matches: 6. This CDR3 is built from 15 residues. CDR1 is SGHNT and CDR2 is YYREEE in the germline V gene (reference sequence). CDR3 sequence reads: CASSRSSGSTYEQYF. In nucleotides, the CDR3 is TGTGCCAGCAGCAGATCTAGCGGGAGCACCTACGAGCAGTACTTC.

The CDR3, as DNA: TGTGCCAGCAGCCCGGCGACTAGAGAGACCCAGTACTTC. Residues: CASSPATRETQYF. The rearrangement joins TRBV5-4 to TRBJ2-5, with D possibly TRBD2 on 6 matching bases. Germline lookup yields CDR1 SGHNT and CDR2 YYREEE (reference sequence). The CDR3 covers 13 residues. V was shortened by 4 bases and J by 4 bases, with 11 bases between the two germline ends.

The rearrangement joins TRBV5-1 to TRBJ2-3; possibly TRBD1 for D (6 bases). Germline assignment: CDR1 SGHRS and CDR2 YFSETQ. Trimming pared 5 bases from V and 1 base from J, leaving 17 bases between. The length of the CDR3 is 16 residues. The CDR3 coding sequence is TGCGCCAGCAGGGGGAACCTAGGGGGACGCACAGATACGCAGTATTTT. Amino acids: CASRGNLGGRTDTQYF.

V gene TRBV10-2 combines with J gene TRBJ2-5; 9 bases fit TRBD2. The CDR3 length is 16 residues. Per germline, CDR1 WSHSY and CDR2 SAAADI. After removal of 0 bases from V and 5 bases from J, the junction contained 7 bases not matched to a gene. CDR3 in DNA: TGCGCCAGCAGTGAGTCTGGCGGGAGGGCCGGGGAGACCCAGTACTTC. Translating it yields CASSESGGRAGETQYF.

The chain is built from TRBV28 and TRBJ2-5; 11 bases are shared with TRBD1. This CDR3 comprises 15 residues. The germline V gene has CDR1 MDHEN and CDR2 SYDVKM. Trimming took 6 bases from V and 4 from J; bases not matched to a gene: 7. The CDR3 loop reads CASRGQGVLGETQYF. The CDR3 DNA reads as TGTGCCAGCAGGGGACAGGGGGTTCTGGGAGAGACCCAGTACTTC. The variable domain in full, with the rest retrieved from reference TRBV28 and TRBJ2-5, is DVKVTQSSRYLVKRTGEKVFLECVQDMDHENMFWYRQDPGLGLRLIYFSYDVKMKEKGDIPEGYSVSREKKERFSLILESASTNQTSMYLCASRGQGVLGETQYFGPGTRLLVL.

The chain uses TRBV24-1 and TRBJ2-5; D tentatively reads TRBD1 or TRBD2 (5 bases each). Trimming removed 3 bases at V and 7 bases at J, with 11 bases between. The CDR3 is made up of 13 amino acids. In germline, CDR1 is KGHDR, CDR2 SFDVKD. The DNA of the CDR3 is TGTGCCACCAGTGATGGGACGAAAGGGACCCAGTACTTC. Translated: CATSDGTKGTQYF.

The CDR3 loop is CASTSTPGRADTQYF. The CDR3 nucleotides are TGTGCCAGCACCTCCACGCCCGGCAGGGCTGATACGCAGTATTTT. J is TRBJ2-3 and V is TRBV3-1 (or the pseudogene TRBV3-2), with TRBD1 as a possible D gene (5 bases). The CDR3 contains 15 residues. The V gene's germline CDR1 is LGHDT and CDR2 YNNKEL (reference sequence). V lost 7 bases and J lost 6, with 20 bases in between.

The chain couples TRBV6-1 to TRBJ1-3; D call uncertain. The CDR3 covers 16 residues. V gave up 1 base and J gave up 4 bases, with 14 bases separating them. In germline, CDR1 is MNHNS, CDR2 SASEGT. CDR3 loop: CASSEGRRGEGNTIYF. The DNA for the CDR3 is TGTGCCAGCAGTGAAGGGCGGCGGGGAGAAGGAAACACCATATATTTT.

This rearrangement joins TRBV21-1 to TRBJ2-4; the table names TRBD1, a call not compared with the DNA. TRBV21-1 is shown as a pseudogene. The CDR3 totals 16 residues. CDR3 protein: CASSKVSVGDQNIQYF. CDR3 nucleotides: TGTGCCAGCAGCAAAGTGTCGGTAGGGGATCAAAACATTCAGTACTTC.

V gene TRBV6-1 combines with J gene TRBJ2-7; 7 bases are shared with TRBD1. Trimming took 2 bases from V and 3 from J; bases not matched to a gene: 4. Germline loops: CDR1 MNHNS, CDR2 SASEGT. This CDR3 is 14 amino acids long. Here the CDR3 reads CASSEYPGGYEQYF. In nucleotides, the CDR3 is TGTGCCAGCAGTGAATACCCAGGGGGCTACGAGCAGTACTTC.

V is TRBV3-1 (or the pseudogene TRBV3-2) and J is TRBJ2-5; D possibly corresponds to TRBD2 (6 bases). Germline CDR1 LGHDT, CDR2 YNNKEL (reference sequence). Deletions cut 4 bases from V and 2 bases from J, with 17 bases between. There are 16 residues in the CDR3. The CDR3 region is CASSPGLENFQETQYF. CDR3 sequence (DNA): TGTGCCAGCAGCCCGGGACTGGAAAACTTTCAAGAGACCCAGTACTTC.

V is TRBV2 and J is TRBJ2-1; no reliable D call. V lost 4 bases, J lost 8 bases, and 15 bases lay in between. This CDR3 is built from 14 residues. The germline CDR1 and CDR2 sequences are SNHLY and FYNNEI. The CDR3 region has the DNA TGTGCCAGCAGTGTCGGGCGGAAAGTCGATGAGCAGTTCTTC. It codes for CASSVGRKVDEQFF.

The V gene is TRBV6-5, the J gene TRBJ1-5; 7 bases match TRBD1. CDR3 length: 15 amino acids. Unmatched junction bases numbered 11, after V lost 9 bases and J lost 3 bases. Germline CDR1 and CDR2: MNHEY and SVGAGI. In DNA form, the CDR3 reads TGTGCCAGTTCACCGGGACAGCGTATCAATCAGCCCCAGCATTTT. It encodes CASSPGQRINQPQHF.

This clone has a handful of counts. The rearrangement links TRBV5-1 to TRBJ1-5; TRBD1 is a possible D gene (5 bases). The CDR3 runs to 13 residues. The V gene's germline CDR1 is SGHRS and CDR2 YFSETQ. Trimming removed 2 bases at V and 7 bases at J, with 10 bases between. This CDR3 reads CASSLTRGQPQHF. Written as DNA, the CDR3 is TGCGCCAGCAGCTTAACAAGGGGCCAGCCCCAGCATTTT.